This is a list of T cell receptor beta chains from one sample in a study of cytomegalovirus exposure and HLA in healthy donors. Sequenced by immunoSEQ multiplex PCR; TCRdb stores in-frame clones only, minus some. The repertoire holds roughly 70,000 clones, around 76% seen once, with over 6% in the top ten. Sequenced material: PBMCs. These receptors all stem from a man aged 45 to 65 in good health and CMV-seronegative. CDR3s include the opening cysteine and the closing phenylalanine or tryptophan. A D gene is named only where the DNA matches it firmly. Clone size appears in some rows only: once, few, many, or a class for an expanded clone.

j_gene,abundance,d_gene,v_gene,CDR3nt,CDR3aa
TRBJ1-4,few,NA,TRBV7-8,TGTGCCAGCAGCCCGGACAGCGGTCATGAAAAACTGTTTTTT,CASSPDSGHEKLFF
TRBJ2-1,NA,TRBD1,TRBV30,TGTGTGGGGCGCACTCCAGGGGGTGAGCAGTTCTTC,CVGRTPGGEQFF
TRBJ1-5,once,TRBD1,TRBV4-1,TGCGCCAGCAGCCAACCGGGACAGGGTACGCCCCAGCATTTT,CASSQPGQGTPQHF
TRBJ1-6,NA,TRBD1,TRBV7-3,TGTGCCAGCAGCTTAGGGGACAGTGGCAATTCACCCCTCCACTTT,CASSLGDSGNSPLHF
TRBJ2-2,NA,TRBD2,TRBV2,TGTGCCGCAACTAGCGGGAGTAAGCGGAACACCGGGGAGCTGTTTTTT,CAATSGSKRNTGELFF
TRBJ1-2,NA,TRBD1,TRBV28,TGTGCCAGCAGGGCGCCCCTCGGGACAGGCTCTTATTTCCCTTATGGCTACACCTTC,CASRAPLGTGSYFPYGYTF
TRBJ1-2,NA,NA,TRBV9,TGTGCCAGCAGCGTAGCCCAAAACTCGGGCCCGGGGGGCTACACCTTC,CASSVAQNSGPGGYTF
TRBJ2-5,NA,NA,TRBV15,TGTGCCACCAGCCTAAAGGGGCAGACCCAGTACTTC,CATSLKGQTQYF
TRBJ2-3,NA,TRBD2,TRBV5-4,TGTGCCAGCAGTAGTGGACTAGCGGGGGGTGAAGATACGCAGTATTTT,CASSSGLAGGEDTQYF
TRBJ1-6,NA,TRBD1,TRBV5-6,TGTGCCAGCAGCTCGGGACAGGGGATCCTCTCCTATAATTCACCCCTCCACTTT,CASSSGQGILSYNSPLHF
TRBJ1-1,NA,NA,TRBV6-5,TGTGCCAGCTTTAAAGGAGCGGACACTGAAGCTTTCTTT,CASFKGADTEAFF
TRBJ1-1,once,TRBD1,TRBV27,TGTGCCAGCAGTTCCGGACAGGGGAACACTGAAGCTTTCTTT,CASSSGQGNTEAFF
TRBJ2-3,NA,TRBD1,TRBV4-3,TGCGCCAGCAGCCTCGGACAGGGGGCCGAAGATACGCAGTATTTT,CASSLGQGAEDTQYF
TRBJ2-2,once,TRBD2,TRBV30,TGTGCCAGACCGGGGGGGTCCTCAAACACCGGGGAGCTGTTTTTT,CARPGGSSNTGELFF
TRBJ1-2,few,TRBD1,TRBV27,TGTGCCAGCAGTGGAGGGACAGGGGCCTTTGGCTACACCTTC,CASSGGTGAFGYTF
TRBJ2-7,NA,NA,TRBV7-8,TGTGCCAGCAGCTCCGAAGGAGGGAGGCCTTCCTACGAGCAGTACTTC,CASSSEGGRPSYEQYF